The 31 T cell receptor beta chains given below trace back to one sample, sequenced in a study of cytomegalovirus exposure and HLA in healthy donors. 60 Vbeta and 13 Jbeta primers were used in PCR. The data were produced by immunoSEQ multiplex PCR, yet TCRdb's version contains in-frame clones alone and is incomplete. Of tens of thousands of clones listed, roughly 79% are singletons. The sample was PBMCs. The origin of the receptors is a man aged 25-45 years in good health and CMV-seronegative.

This sequence joins TRBV6-1 and TRBJ1-2; weak D call: TRBD1 (5 bases). This CDR3 is 13 amino acids long. The ends were cut back, 5 bases at V and 7 bases at J, with 14 bases in the middle. Germline-derived CDR1 and CDR2 are MNHNS and SASEGT. DNA of the CDR3: TGTGCCAGCAGTCTGCCCGGGACTACTGGCTACACCTTC. Its protein is CASSLPGTTGYTF.

The chain recombines TRBV15 with TRBJ2-7; D is uncertain. V lost 4 bases and J 7 bases, leaving 11 bases between the germline ends. The CDR3 is 12 residues long. Germline V gene sequence: CDR1 LNHNV, CDR2 YYDKDF (reference sequence). The CDR3 sequence: CATSTRLSEQYF. The DNA of the CDR3 is TGTGCCACCAGCACGCGGTTAAGTGAGCAGTACTTC.

This clone was counted a few times. The chain carries TRBV5-6 and TRBJ1-5; TRBD1 might be the D (6 bases). Germline V lookup: CDR1 SGHDT, CDR2 YYEEEE. This CDR3 has 15 residues. Trimming left V 2 bases short and J 5 bases short, with 14 bases between. The CDR3 DNA reads TGTGCCAGCAGCTTAGCTGGACAGCCTTATCAGCCCCAGCATTTT. Translated: CASSLAGQPYQPQHF.

The J gene is TRBJ1-2, the V gene TRBV6-5; 8 nucleotides line up with TRBD1. The CDR3 consists of 14 residues. Looked up from germline, CDR1 is MNHEY and CDR2 is SVGAGI. J lost 4 bases, V lost 6 bases, and 7 bases had no gene match. CDR3 protein: CASRTRGTGYGYTF. CDR3 sequence (DNA): TGTGCCAGCAGAACACGAGGGACAGGCTATGGCTACACCTTC.

The chain is built from TRBV7-2 and TRBJ2-3, with TRBD2 as a possible D gene (5 bases). This CDR3 is built from 14 residues. Germline V gene sequence: CDR1 SGHTA, CDR2 FQGNSA. V was clipped by 3 bases and J by 2 bases, with 9 bases between them. In nucleotides, the CDR3 is TGTGCCAGCAGCTTCGCTAGCCCCACAGATACGCAGTATTTT. It yields the protein CASSFASPTDTQYF.

The chain uses TRBV5-1 and TRBJ2-5; D is possibly TRBD2 (6 bases). Germline V CDR1 and CDR2: SGHRS, YFSETQ. The CDR3 consists of 11 residues. V was cut by 4 bases and J by 11 bases, with 12 bases left in between. CDR3 amino acids: CASSDGGTQYF. CDR3 coding DNA: TGCGCCAGCAGCGATGGAGGGACGCAGTACTTC.

The CDR3 DNA reads TGTGCCAGCAGCACAAATAACTATGGCTACACCTTC. Translated, it gives CASSTNNYGYTF. The chain recombines TRBV9 with TRBJ1-2; D gene unclear. The CDR3 spans 12 residues. Trimming took 4 bases from V and 1 from J, leaving 5 bases between them. Germline-derived CDR1 and CDR2 are SGDLS and YYNGEE.

V usage is TRBV6-1 and J usage is TRBJ1-6; TRBD1 agrees at 8 bases. The CDR3 covers 14 residues. After removal of 7 bases from V and 9 bases from J, the junction contained 8 bases not matched to a gene. Germline V gene lookup returns CDR1 MNHNS and CDR2 SASEGT. The CDR3 DNA reads TGTGCCAGCACTCGCGGGACAGGTGTTTCACCCCTCCACTTT. It specifies CASTRGTGVSPLHF.

With respect to this clone: A junction end diverges from the germline sequence, so it may reflect a read error. The chain is built from TRBV6-1 and TRBJ2-1; 7 bases are a match to TRBD2. This CDR3 has 15 residues. Germline V CDR1 and CDR2: MNHNS, SASEGT. CDR3 loop: CASREVAGRPGEQFF. The CDR3 bases are TGTGCCAGCAGGGAAGTAGCGGGCCGGCCTGGGGAGCAGTTCTTC.

The gene calls are TRBV5-1 and TRBJ1-5, with 9 bases fitting TRBD1. V gave up 2 bases and J gave up 6 bases; unmatched junction bases: 6. CDR1 and CDR2 (germline): SGHRS, YFSETQ. The CDR3 consists of 15 residues. In DNA form, the CDR3 reads TGCGCCAGCAGCTTAGGGGGACAGGGTGGTCAGCCCCAGCATTTT. It encodes CASSLGGQGGQPQHF.

The V call is TRBV29-1, the J call TRBJ1-2; no clear D. Germline V gives CDR1 SQVTM, CDR2 ANQGSEA. This CDR3 is 13 amino acids long. V was cut by 3 bases and J by 2 bases, with 10 bases left in between. DNA of the CDR3: TGCAGCGTTGAGGAGGACCTAAACTATGGCTACACCTTC. Amino acid sequence: CSVEEDLNYGYTF.

This sequence joins TRBV5-4 and TRBJ2-3; the D is unclear. V shed 4 bases and J shed 0 bases, with 3 bases lying between them. This CDR3 region has 12 residues. In germline, CDR1 is SGHNT, CDR2 YYREEE (reference sequence). Here the CDR3 DNA reads TGTGCCAGCAGCACTAGCACAGATACGCAGTATTTT. It yields the protein CASSTSTDTQYF. The full variable domain, rest sourced from reference TRBV5-4 and TRBJ2-3, is ETGVTQSPTHLIKTRGQQVTLRCSSQSGHNTVSWYQQALGQGPQFIFQYYREEENGRGNFPPRFSGLQFPNYSSELNVNALELDDSALYLCASSTSTDTQYFGPGTRLTVL.

The V and J genes are TRBV18 and TRBJ2-1; 11 nucleotides line up with TRBD2. Losses at the gene ends were 0 bases for V and 8 bases for J; bases not matched to a gene: 3. The CDR3 covers 15 residues. Per the germline V gene, CDR1 is KGHSH and CDR2 is LQKENI. CDR3 DNA: TGTGCCAGCTCACCACCTAGCGGGGGGGCACATGAGCAGTTCTTC. As protein: CASSPPSGGAHEQFF.

CDR3: CASSVTSGTQFF. The CDR3 coding sequence is TGTGCCAGCAGTGTGACTAGCGGCACACAGTTCTTC. V and J are TRBV6-1 and TRBJ2-1, with 9 bases matching TRBD2. V was pared by 4 bases and J by 13 bases, with 5 bases of the junction left unmatched. Germline assignment: CDR1 MNHNS and CDR2 SASEGT. The CDR3 has 12 amino acids.

This clone was seen more than once but under ten times. The V gene is TRBV6-4, the J gene TRBJ2-3, with TRBD2 matching over 9 bases. CDR3 length: 16 amino acids. J lost 2 bases, V lost 5 bases, and 8 bases had no gene match. CDR1 is MRHNA, CDR2 SNTAGT, per germline. This chain's CDR3 is CASSPLTSGDTDTQYF. DNA for the CDR3: TGTGCCAGCAGTCCCCTGACTAGCGGAGACACAGATACGCAGTATTTT.

The V and J genes are TRBV5-1 and TRBJ2-1, with TRBD2 identical over 14 bases. The CDR3 loop spans 15 amino acids. Germline CDR1 and CDR2: SGHRS and YFSETQ. After removal of 6 bases from V and 7 bases from J, the junction contained 6 bases not matched to a gene. The CDR3 nucleotides read TGCGCCAGCACCTTCGGACTAGCGGGGGGAAATGAGCAGTTCTTC. This translates into CASTFGLAGGNEQFF.

The V and J genes are TRBV28 and TRBJ2-5; 10 positions agree with TRBD2. CDR3 length: 16 residues. V gave up 5 bases and J gave up 0 bases; unmatched junction bases: 6. The germline gives CDR1 MDHEN, CDR2 SYDVKM. CDR3 in DNA: TGTGCCAGCAGTCCCCGGACTAGCGGCGACCAAGAGACCCAGTACTTC. This encodes CASSPRTSGDQETQYF. Based on the CDR3 plus reference TRBV28 and TRBJ2-5, the full variable domain is DVKVTQSSRYLVKRTGEKVFLECVQDMDHENMFWYRQDPGLGLRLIYFSYDVKMKEKGDIPEGYSVSREKKERFSLILESASTNQTSMYLCASSPRTSGDQETQYFGPGTRLLVL.

The chain couples TRBV27 to TRBJ2-1, with 8 bases that match TRBD2. Germline trimming cut 7 bases from V and 3 bases from J; bases unmatched to any gene: 2. CDR1 is MNHEY, CDR2 SMNVEV, per germline (reference sequence). This CDR3 contains 13 residues. CDR3 nucleotides: TGTGCCAGCACGAGCGGGGGCTACAATGAGCAGTTCTTC. It is translated as CASTSGGYNEQFF.

This clone was counted a few times. V is TRBV6-1 and J is TRBJ2-3; D perhaps matches TRBD1 (6 bases). The V gene lost 7 bases and the J gene lost 12 bases, with 14 bases spanning the gap. Germline CDR1 and CDR2: MNHNS and SASEGT. The CDR3 consists of 11 residues. The CDR3 coding sequence is TGTGCCAGCAAAGGACAGATAACACAGTATTTT. It specifies CASKGQITQYF.

DNA for the CDR3: TGCGCCAGCAGCCAAGATGGGGGGGGCGGCTACAATGAGCAGTTCTTC. Protein product: CASSQDGGGGYNEQFF. The genes are TRBV4-1 and TRBJ2-1; possible D gene TRBD2, 7 bases. CDR1 is MGHRA and CDR2 is YSYEKL in the germline V gene. The V end was cut by 0 bases, the J end by 3 bases, with 12 bases between. The CDR3 is 16 residues long.

V gene TRBV5-1 combines with J gene TRBJ2-4; tentative D call: TRBD2 (6 bases). Germline loops: CDR1 SGHRS, CDR2 YFSETQ. This CDR3 comprises 18 residues. Trimming took 4 bases from V and 1 from J, leaving 21 bases between them. CDR3 coding DNA: TGCGCCAGCAGCGACTCCCGGGGGATGGCATGGGCCAAAAACATTCAGTACTTC. This gives the protein CASSDSRGMAWAKNIQYF.

This sequence joins TRBV10-2 and TRBJ2-7; a possible D gene is TRBD1 (6 bases). The CDR3 sequence is 15 residues long. The germline CDR1 and CDR2 sequences are WSHSY and SAAADI. The V end lost 3 bases, the J end lost 3 bases, and 15 bases lay between the germline ends. As DNA, the CDR3 is TGCGCCAGCAGTGACAGGACAGCGACAAGCTACGAGCAGTACTTC. Translating it yields CASSDRTATSYEQYF.

Concerning this clone itself: A read error may produce the germline difference seen at one junction end. In DNA form, the CDR3 reads TGTTCCAGCAGCCCCAGGGGCTCCGAGCAGTACTTC. Translated, it gives CSSSPRGSEQYF. The V and J genes are TRBV7-9 and TRBJ2-7; a possible D gene is TRBD1 (6 bases). The CDR3 has 12 amino acids. Germline CDR1 SEHNR, CDR2 FQNEAQ (reference sequence).

This clone has only a few counts. V and J are TRBV5-5 and TRBJ1-5; D possibly corresponds to TRBD1 (6 bases). V lost 2 bases, J lost 4 bases, and 13 bases lay in between. Germline V gives CDR1 SGHKS, CDR2 YYEKEE (reference sequence). This CDR3 contains 15 residues. The CDR3, as DNA: TGTGCCAGCAGCTTATGGACAGCCAGTAATCAGCCCCAGCATTTT. Its translation is CASSLWTASNQPQHF.

In regard to this clone: Compared with germline, one end of the junction differs, possibly owing to a read error. The V call is TRBV7-9, the J call TRBJ1-1, with D perhaps TRBD1 (6 bases). CDR1 is SEHNR, CDR2 FQNEAQ, per germline (reference sequence). The CDR3 loop spans 12 amino acids. This CDR3 reads CSSSPDSRQAFF. Written as DNA, the CDR3 is TGTTCCAGCAGCCCGGACAGTCGTCAAGCTTTCTTT.

The chain has TRBV25-1 and TRBJ1-4; TRBD1 matches 7 bases. This CDR3 is built from 15 residues. Germline V gene data show CDR1 as MGHDK and CDR2 as SYGVNS. V lost 2 bases and J lost 7; bases outside the gene matches: 7. The CDR3 is CASSEPDRVVEKLFF. DNA of the CDR3: TGTGCCAGCAGTGAACCCGACAGGGTGGTTGAAAAACTGTTTTTT.

The chain employs TRBV5-5 and TRBJ2-4; no clear D. This CDR3 is built from 15 residues. The germline gives CDR1 SGHKS, CDR2 YYEKEE (reference sequence). V was cut by 0 bases and J by 0 bases, with 7 bases left in between. Here the CDR3 reads CASSLDGSAKNIQYF. In DNA, the CDR3 is TGTGCCAGCAGCTTGGACGGGTCAGCCAAAAACATTCAGTACTTC.

V usage is TRBV4-1 and J usage is TRBJ1-5; tentative D call: TRBD1 (5 bases). The CDR3 runs 16 residues. V shed 0 bases and J shed 0 bases, with 9 bases lying between them. In germline, CDR1 is MGHRA, CDR2 YSYEKL. The CDR3 is CASSQDRGISNQPQHF. For the CDR3, the DNA is TGCGCCAGCAGCCAAGATCGGGGGATTAGCAATCAGCCCCAGCATTTT.

This chain links TRBV9 with TRBJ2-3; 7 bases map to TRBD2. J lost 0 bases, V lost 2 bases, and 6 bases had no gene match. The CDR3 runs to 16 residues. CDR1 and CDR2 from the germline V gene are SGDLS and YYNGEE. The CDR3: CASSVASAGSTDTQYF. The CDR3 DNA reads as TGTGCCAGCAGCGTTGCTTCAGCGGGGAGCACAGATACGCAGTATTTT.

The chain couples TRBV7-9 to TRBJ1-2; maybe TRBD1 (6 bases). Per germline, CDR1 SEHNR and CDR2 FQNEAQ (reference sequence). This CDR3 has 14 residues. V lost 2 bases, J lost 6 bases, and 13 bases lay in between. As DNA, the CDR3 is TGTGCCAGCAGCTTATCAGGGACAAGCGATGGCTACACCTTC. It translates to CASSLSGTSDGYTF.

The V gene is TRBV9, the J gene TRBJ1-5; no clear D gene. The CDR3 loop spans 13 amino acids. V lost 2 bases, J lost 5 bases, and 8 bases lay in between. Germline loops: CDR1 SGDLS, CDR2 YYNGEE. The DNA for the CDR3 is TGTGCCAGCAGCGTCGACGGGGATCAGCCCCAGCATTTT. Encoded protein: CASSVDGDQPQHF.